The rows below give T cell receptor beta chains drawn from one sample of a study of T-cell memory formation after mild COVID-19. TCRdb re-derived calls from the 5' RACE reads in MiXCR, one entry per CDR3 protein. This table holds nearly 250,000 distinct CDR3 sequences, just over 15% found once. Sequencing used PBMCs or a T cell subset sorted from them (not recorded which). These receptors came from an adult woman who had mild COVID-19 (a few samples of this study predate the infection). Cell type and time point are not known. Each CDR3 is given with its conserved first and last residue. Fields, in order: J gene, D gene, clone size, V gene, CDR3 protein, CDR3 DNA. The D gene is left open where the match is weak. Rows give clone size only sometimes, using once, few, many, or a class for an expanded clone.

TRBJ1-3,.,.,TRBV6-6,CASSLTPDSRSGNTIYF,TGTGCCAGCAGTCTCACTCCGGACAGTCGCTCTGGAAACACCATATATTTT
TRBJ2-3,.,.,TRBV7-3,CASSSRGGPTDTQYF,TGTGCCAGCAGCTCCCGTGGGGGGCCCACAGATACGCAGTATTTT
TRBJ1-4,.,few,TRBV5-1,CASSSRPGSATNEKLFF,TGCGCCAGCAGCTCTCGACCCGGGAGCGCAACTAATGAAAAACTGTTTTTT
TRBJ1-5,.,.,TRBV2,CASSDQVYSNQPQHF,TGTGCCAGCAGTGACCAGGTATATAGCAATCAGCCCCAGCATTTT
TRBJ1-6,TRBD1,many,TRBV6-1,CASRPGQPGSPLHF,TGTGCCAGCAGGCCGGGACAGCCCGGTTCACCCCTCCACTTT
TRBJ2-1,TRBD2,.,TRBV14,CASSKGLASKINNEQFF,TGTGCCAGCAGCAAGGGACTAGCGTCCAAAATAAACAATGAGCAGTTCTTC
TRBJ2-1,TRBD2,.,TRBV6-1,CASRTTGGLSNEQFF,TGTGCCAGCAGAACCACGGGGGGGCTAAGCAATGAGCAGTTCTTC
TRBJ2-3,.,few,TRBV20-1,CSATGPTNANTDTQYF,TGCAGTGCTACGGGACCGACCAATGCAAACACAGATACGCAGTATTTT
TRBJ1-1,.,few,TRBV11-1,CASSFEEGSTEAFF,TGTGCCAGCAGCTTCGAGGAGGGGAGCACTGAAGCTTTCTTT
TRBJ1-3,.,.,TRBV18,CASSPPGGSSGNTIYF,TGTGCCAGCTCACCACCAGGCGGATCCTCTGGAAACACCATATATTTT
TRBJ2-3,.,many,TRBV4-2,CASSPRSLYTDTQYF,TGTGCCAGCAGCCCAAGGAGCCTTTACACAGATACGCAGTATTTT
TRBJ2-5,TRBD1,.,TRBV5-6,CASSLAGQVLQETQYF,TGTGCCAGCAGCTTGGCGGGACAGGTCCTTCAAGAGACCCAGTACTTC
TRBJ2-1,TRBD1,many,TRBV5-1,CASSSGTGSYNEQFF,TGCGCCAGCAGCTCCGGGACAGGTTCCTACAATGAGCAGTTCTTC
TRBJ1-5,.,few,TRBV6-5,CASSPLRGNQPQHF,TGTGCCAGCAGCCCCTTAAGGGGGAATCAGCCCCAGCATTTT
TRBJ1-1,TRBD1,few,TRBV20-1,CSADRGGNTEAFF,TGCAGTGCCGACAGGGGCGGGAACACTGAAGCTTTCTTT
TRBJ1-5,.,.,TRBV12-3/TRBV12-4,CASSLDRGIQPQHF,TGTGCCAGCAGTTTAGATCGGGGGATTCAGCCCCAGCATTTT